This T cell receptor (beta chain) is drawn from a study of cytomegalovirus exposure and HLA in healthy donors. Findings and caveats of the study: A later analysis showed that HLA-associated TCR beta chains had undergone more clonal expansion than equally common others. Immune exposure information available was restricted to CMV serostatus. Roughly even sequencing depth across donors was the assumption behind the presence/absence analyses.

Worth noting for this clone: Its specificity is unknown.

PCR used 60 Vbeta primers and 13 Jbeta primers. The table came from immunoSEQ multiplex PCR; TCRdb's copy has only in-frame clones and leaves some out. Of some 200,000 clones in the sample, roughly 68% were seen once. The TCR sequence derives from a man aged 35 to 55 in good health and CMV-seropositive. Material for sequencing was PBMCs.

CDR3 nucleotides: TGTGCTAGTGGTTTGGGAACAGCGGGTGGCTACACCTTC. Its translation is CASGLGTAGGYTF. The V gene is TRBV12-5, the J gene TRBJ1-2, with unresolved D. The germline V and J ends were trimmed by 1 base and 7 bases, with 10 bases remaining between them. Germline CDR1 is LGHNT and CDR2 is FRNRAP. The CDR3 runs to 13 residues.